This T cell receptor beta chain was sequenced during a study of T-cell memory formation after mild COVID-19. Germline lookup yields CDR1 SGHRS and CDR2 YFSETQ. There are 12 residues in the CDR3. Trimming removed 5 bases at V and 4 bases at J, with 6 bases between. This clonotype qualifies as medium-sized. Its target is unknown. Findings of the study overall: Researchers could not confirm that second-wave clones peaking on day 37 targeted SARS-CoV-2. Clones that got smaller from day 15 to 85 had even CD4/CD8, while clones growing later tipped toward CD4+. Some clones that responded turned up in pre-infection memory, which suggests that cross-reactive memory joined in.

Constant-segment-primed 5'RACE gave TCR alpha and TCR beta cDNA libraries with sample barcodes and UMIs. TCRdb re-analysed the 5' RACE reads in MiXCR, keeping a single row per CDR3 protein. The sample has 50,000 or so distinct CDR3 sequences; 9.3% are singletons. The chain has TRBV5-1 and TRBJ2-2, with D unclear. The sample taken for sequencing was PBMCs or a T cell subset sorted from them (not recorded which). This clonotype was obtained from an adult woman who had mild COVID-19 (a few samples of this study predate the infection). Cell type and time point are not known. The CDR3: CASSWVTGELFF. CDR3 DNA: TGCGCCAGCAGTTGGGTCACCGGGGAGCTGTTTTTT.